The 17 T cell receptor beta chains given below trace back to one sample, sequenced in a study of blood T cell repertoires in COVID-19. Sequenced by immunoSEQ multiplex PCR; TCRdb stores in-frame clones only, minus some. The repertoire has tens of thousands of clones, 75% to 95% of them found once; the top ten carry around 13%. Sequenced material: peripheral blood. The receptors were sampled from a human donor with active COVID-19. The donor label of this sample is uncertain.

This clone was picked up one time. The rearrangement links TRBV5-6 to TRBJ2-6, with TRBD1 matching over 7 bases. V lost 4 bases to trimming and J lost 2 bases; unmatched junction nucleotides: 3. Germline values: CDR1 SGHDT, CDR2 YYEEEE. The CDR3 is 15 residues long. The CDR3 DNA follows: TGTGCCAGCAGCCGAGGGGGCGCTGGGGCCAACGTCCTGACTTTC. Translation: CASSRGGAGANVLTF.

The V and J genes are TRBV28 and TRBJ2-2; tentatively, D is TRBD2 (6 bases). The V gene lost 10 bases and the J gene lost 5 bases, with 17 bases spanning the gap. Germline values: CDR1 MDHEN, CDR2 SYDVKM. This CDR3 is 14 amino acids long. For the CDR3, the DNA is TGTGCCACCGGCAGGCGGGACGGGACCGGGGAGCTGTTTTTT. It specifies CATGRRDGTGELFF. Based on the CDR3 plus reference TRBV28 and TRBJ2-2, the full variable domain is DVKVTQSSRYLVKRTGEKVFLECVQDMDHENMFWYRQDPGLGLRLIYFSYDVKMKEKGDIPEGYSVSREKKERFSLILESASTNQTSMYLCATGRRDGTGELFFGEGSRLTVL.

This CDR3 reads CSASPRSPNEQFF. CDR3 nucleotides: TGCAGTGCTAGTCCTAGATCCCCCAATGAGCAGTTCTTC. The chain combines TRBV20-1 with TRBJ2-1; D not resolved. This CDR3 is 13 amino acids long. Germline CDR1 and CDR2: DFQATT and SNEGSKA (reference sequence). Trimming removed 3 bases at V and 6 bases at J, with 12 bases between.

The V call is TRBV28, the J call TRBJ2-7; D gene unclear. CDR1 and CDR2 from the germline V gene are MDHEN and SYDVKM. The CDR3 covers 12 residues. Trimming removed 2 bases from V and 6 bases from J, with 8 bases in between. CDR3 protein: CASSLNTREQYF. CDR3 in DNA: TGTGCCAGCAGTTTAAATACACGCGAGCAGTACTTC.

The chain combines TRBV28 with TRBJ2-7; the D gene is possibly TRBD2 (6 bases). The germline CDR1 and CDR2 sequences are MDHEN and SYDVKM. V lost 2 bases and J 3 bases, leaving 8 bases between the germline ends. CDR3 length: 13 amino acids. As DNA, the CDR3 is TGTGCCAGCAGTTTAACGGGGGACTACGAGCAGTACTTC. It encodes CASSLTGDYEQYF.

In DNA, the CDR3 is TGTGCCACACAGCTTTATGAGCAGTACTTC. Amino acids: CATQLYEQYF. This chain connects TRBV28 to TRBJ2-7, with no clear D. V lost 10 bases, J lost 7 bases, and 11 bases lay in between. The germline CDR1 and CDR2 sequences are MDHEN and SYDVKM. The CDR3 runs 10 residues.

The gene calls are TRBV5-8 and TRBJ2-7; tentative D call: TRBD1 (7 bases). The CDR3 extends over 14 amino acids. CDR1 is SGHTS, CDR2 YDEGEE, per germline. The ends were cut back, 4 bases at V and 4 bases at J, with 15 bases in the middle. The CDR3 protein is CASSGSAGGYEQYF. In DNA, the CDR3 is TGTGCCAGCAGCGGGTCCGCAGGGGGGTACGAGCAGTACTTC.

This chain connects TRBV19 to TRBJ2-7; 9 bases align to TRBD1. Looked up from germline, CDR1 is LNHDA and CDR2 is SQIVND (reference sequence). With V trimmed by 4 bases and J by 4 bases, 14 bases remained unmatched. This CDR3 contains 17 residues. In DNA form, the CDR3 reads TGTGCCAGTAGTAATCCTACAGGGACAGGGCCCTTTTACGAGCAGTACTTC. It encodes CASSNPTGTGPFYEQYF. The whole variable domain, filled in from reference TRBV19 and TRBJ2-7, reads DGGITQSPKYLFRKEGQNVTLSCEQNLNHDAMYWYRQDPGQGLRLIYYSQIVNDFQKGDIAEGYSVSREKKESFPLTVTSAQKNPTAFYLCASSNPTGTGPFYEQYFGPGTRLTVT.

This clone occurred once. The CDR3 sequence is CATSRDRGISYNEQFF. CDR3 DNA sequence: TGTGCCACCAGCAGAGATAGGGGAATTTCCTACAATGAGCAGTTCTTC. V is TRBV15 and J is TRBJ2-1, with D possibly matching TRBD1 (5 bases). The V end lost 0 bases, the J end lost 1 base, and 10 bases lay between the germline ends. Germline loops: CDR1 LNHNV, CDR2 YYDKDF (reference sequence). This CDR3 has 16 residues. Filled out from reference TRBV15 and TRBJ2-1, the complete variable domain reads DAMVIQNPRYQVTQFGKPVTLSCSQTLNHNVMYWYQQKSSQAPKLLFHYYDKDFNNEADTPDNFQSRRPNTSFCFLDIRSPGLGDTAMYLCATSRDRGISYNEQFFGPGTRLTVL.

V gene TRBV4-3 combines with J gene TRBJ1-2, with a weak D call TRBD1 (5 bases). The CDR3 totals 15 residues. Germline lookup yields CDR1 LGHNA and CDR2 YSLEER. The V end was cut by 0 bases, the J end by 4 bases, with 12 bases between. CDR3 sequence reads: CASSQDPGGSYGYTF. CDR3 bases: TGCGCCAGCAGCCAAGATCCGGGGGGAAGCTATGGCTACACCTTC.

The genes are TRBV28 and TRBJ2-7; D uncertain. Trimming left V 6 bases short and J 6 bases short, with 12 bases between. The CDR3 sequence is 12 residues long. Germline CDR1 is MDHEN and CDR2 is SYDVKM. The CDR3 nucleotides are TGTGCCAGCAGAACAGAATGGCGCGAGCAGTACTTC. Translating it yields CASRTEWREQYF.

V gene TRBV6-5 combines with J gene TRBJ1-2, with D perhaps TRBD1 (5 bases). This CDR3 contains 13 residues. Germline V gene lookup returns CDR1 MNHEY and CDR2 SVGAGI. Trimming took off 6 bases at V and 4 bases at J, with 12 bases between the two ends. The CDR3 loop reads CASSLTVSYGYTF. The CDR3 nucleotides are TGTGCCAGCAGCTTGACAGTAAGCTATGGCTACACCTTC.

This sequence joins TRBV4-3 and TRBJ2-7; 9 bases agree with TRBD2. CDR1 is LGHNA, CDR2 YSLEER, per germline. Trimming removed 2 bases from V and 7 bases from J; junction bases left unmatched: 3. The length of the CDR3 is 13 residues. The CDR3 reads CASSQLAGREQYF. CDR3 sequence (DNA): TGCGCCAGCAGCCAACTAGCGGGAAGGGAGCAGTACTTC.

DNA of the CDR3: TGTGCCAGCAGTTTAACAGGGATCCACGAGCAGTACTTC. Amino acids: CASSLTGIHEQYF. The rearrangement uses TRBV28 and TRBJ2-7, with D perhaps TRBD1 (6 bases). Between the trimmed V and J ends, which lost 2 bases and 5 bases, there was a span of 10 bases. The CDR3 is 13 residues long. Germline-derived CDR1 and CDR2 are MDHEN and SYDVKM.

This chain links TRBV6-6 with TRBJ2-1, with 8 bases identical to TRBD2. The V gene end was trimmed by 6 bases and the J gene end by 4 bases; junction bases not matched to a gene: 11. Germline V gene sequence: CDR1 MNHNY, CDR2 SVGAGI (reference sequence). This CDR3 comprises 16 residues. CDR3 in amino acids: CASSPPGTSGYNEQFF. CDR3 DNA sequence: TGTGCCAGCAGCCCTCCGGGAACTAGCGGTTACAATGAGCAGTTCTTC.

The chain employs TRBV4-3 and TRBJ2-1; perhaps TRBD1 as D (5 bases). Trimming took off 0 bases at V and 4 bases at J, with 10 bases between the two ends. CDR3 size: 15 residues. Per the germline V gene, CDR1 is LGHNA and CDR2 is YSLEER. The CDR3 is CASSQDWGSYNEQFF. CDR3 bases: TGCGCCAGCAGCCAAGATTGGGGCAGTTACAATGAGCAGTTCTTC.

The chain recombines TRBV3-1 (or the pseudogene TRBV3-2) with TRBJ2-7; possible D gene TRBD2, 7 bases. Trimming removed 4 bases from V and 4 bases from J, with 17 bases in between. The CDR3 length is 15 residues. From germline, CDR1 is LGHDT and CDR2 YNNKEL (reference sequence). The chain's CDR3 is CASSPLGGGGYEQYF. CDR3 DNA sequence: TGTGCCAGCAGCCCCCTCGGAGGGGGGGGGTACGAGCAGTACTTC.